These 26 T cell receptor beta chains share one sample of origin, sequenced in a study of CD8 T cells in Susac syndrome. A quantity of about 0.5 to 1 ug RNA underwent reverse transcription using random hexamers. MiXCR, applied by TCRdb to the immunoSEQ multiplex PCR reads, yields one record per CDR3 protein. The sample includes about 180,000 distinct CDR3 sequences, roughly 94% of them seen just once. Sequenced input: CD4+ T cells from PBMCs. The receptors shown here come from a human donor with Susac syndrome.

The V call is TRBV11-2, the J call TRBJ1-2; unclear D gene. Germline assignment: CDR1 SGHAT and CDR2 FQNNGV. CDR3 length: 12 amino acids. The V end was cut by 0 bases, the J end by 13 bases, with 12 bases between. The CDR3 region is CASSLEAGPRTF. The DNA for the CDR3 is TGTGCCAGCAGCTTAGAAGCAGGCCCCCGCACCTTC.

This clonotype was seen just once. This chain joins TRBV12-3 or TRBV12-4 and TRBJ2-7, with 8 nucleotides matching TRBD1. The CDR3 contains 14 residues. The ends lost 1 base at V and 9 bases at J; junction bases unmatched: 8. CDR3 loop: CASSLGPGGHLQYF. As DNA, the CDR3 is TGTGCCAGCAGTTTAGGCCCAGGGGGCCACCTGCAGTACTTC.

The J gene is TRBJ2-5, the V gene TRBV2; 7 bases are shared with TRBD2. Looked up from germline, CDR1 is SNHLY and CDR2 is FYNNEI. This CDR3 is built from 13 residues. Losses at the gene ends were 7 bases for V and 2 bases for J; bases not matched to a gene: 4. The CDR3, as DNA: TGTGCCAGCAATGAGCGGGGTCAAGAGACCCAGTACTTC. It codes for CASNERGQETQYF.

The chain employs TRBV2 and TRBJ2-5; D not resolved. From germline, CDR1 is SNHLY and CDR2 FYNNEI. V dropped 4 bases and J dropped 1 base, with 10 bases sitting between them. The CDR3 contains 14 residues. The CDR3 is CASSGEGLQETQYF. The CDR3, as DNA: TGTGCCAGCAGTGGGGAAGGGCTCCAAGAGACCCAGTACTTC.

This rearrangement joins TRBV3-1 to TRBJ2-7; D is ambiguous. This CDR3 is built from 12 residues. Germline CDR1 and CDR2: LGHDT and YNNKEL (reference sequence). V was shortened by 0 bases and J by 8 bases, with 8 bases between the two germline ends. As DNA, the CDR3 is TGTGCCAGCAGCCAAGATCGTGTCAAGCAGTACTTC. This codes for CASSQDRVKQYF.

The CDR3 reads CASSYLNEAFF. The CDR3 coding sequence is TGTGCCAGCAGTTACCTGAATGAAGCTTTCTTT. The rearrangement uses TRBV6-5 and TRBJ1-1; D is undetermined. V was clipped by 2 bases and J by 7 bases, with 5 bases between them. The germline V gene encodes CDR1 MNHEY and CDR2 SVGAGI. This CDR3 spans 11 amino acids.

The chain uses TRBV11-2 and TRBJ2-5; a possible D gene is TRBD2 (5 bases). The CDR3 has 11 residues. CDR1 SGHAT and CDR2 FQNNGV come from the germline V gene. V lost 10 bases, J lost 4 bases, and 10 bases lay in between. CDR3 sequence: CATTGRETQYF. As DNA, the CDR3 is TGTGCCACAACGGGAAGAGAGACCCAGTACTTC.

This rearrangement joins TRBV3-1 to TRBJ2-3; 7 nucleotides match TRBD2. J was trimmed by 2 bases and V by 0 bases; bases with no gene match: 5. Germline-derived CDR1 and CDR2 are LGHDT and YNNKEL (reference sequence). The CDR3 runs to 16 residues. The CDR3 here is CASSQDGGSDTDTQYF. The CDR3 DNA reads as TGTGCCAGCAGCCAAGACGGGGGGTCGGACACAGATACGCAGTATTTT.

The chain is built from TRBV6-5 and TRBJ1-2, with a weak D call TRBD1 (5 bases). Germline V CDR1 and CDR2: MNHEY, SVGAGI. Deletions cut 4 bases from V and 6 bases from J, with 12 bases between. The CDR3 is 13 residues long. In DNA form, the CDR3 reads TGTGCCAGCAGTTGGGGAGGGGAGAATGGCTACACCTTC. Translated, it gives CASSWGGENGYTF.

This rearrangement joins TRBV18 to TRBJ2-5, with 7 bases identical to TRBD1. This CDR3 spans 13 amino acids. After removal of 8 bases from V and 2 bases from J, the junction contained 5 bases not matched to a gene. The V gene's germline CDR1 is KGHSH and CDR2 LQKENI. The DNA of the CDR3 is TGTGCCAGCCAGACAGGGTCTCAAGAGACCCAGTACTTC. As protein: CASQTGSQETQYF.

The chain recombines TRBV2 with TRBJ2-3; D is possibly TRBD2 (5 bases). The germline V gene encodes CDR1 SNHLY and CDR2 FYNNEI. The CDR3 length is 12 residues. V was shortened by 5 bases and J by 10 bases, with 13 bases between the two germline ends. As DNA, the CDR3 is TGTGCCAGCAGTAAGGTGCTAGCACCGCAGTATTTT. Protein product: CASSKVLAPQYF.

This clonotype was detected a few times. This chain links TRBV2 with TRBJ2-4, with D maybe TRBD2 (7 bases). The germline V gene has CDR1 SNHLY and CDR2 FYNNEI. The CDR3 extends over 14 amino acids. With 3 bases removed from V and 2 bases from J, the gap between germline ends came to 8 bases. CDR3 nucleotide sequence: TGTGCCAGCAGTGAGGGGGGGCCCAAAAACATTCAGTACTTC. It encodes CASSEGGPKNIQYF.

The rearrangement links TRBV19 to TRBJ1-6, with D possibly matching TRBD1 (5 bases). The germline V gene has CDR1 LNHDA and CDR2 SQIVND (reference sequence). Trimming stripped 6 bases from V and 9 bases from J, with 15 bases between. The CDR3 loop spans 14 amino acids. CDR3 loop: CASSRGGSASPLHF. The CDR3 nucleotides are TGTGCCAGTAGCCGCGGGGGGAGCGCTTCACCCCTCCACTTT.

This clonotype has just one count. CDR3 region: CASSLDISNQPQHF. The CDR3 coding sequence is TGTGCCAGCAGCTTAGACATTAGCAATCAGCCCCAGCATTTT. This chain connects TRBV7-2 to TRBJ1-5; no definite D call. Trimming cost V 1 base and J 0 bases, with 4 bases left between them. The length of the CDR3 is 14 residues. CDR1 and CDR2 from the germline V gene are SGHTA and FQGNSA.

The rearrangement links TRBV3-1 to TRBJ1-2; TRBD1 might be the D (5 bases). CDR1 is LGHDT, CDR2 YNNKEL, per germline (reference sequence). Between the trimmed V and J ends, which lost 1 base and 2 bases, there was a span of 8 bases. The CDR3 is made up of 14 amino acids. Written as DNA, the CDR3 is TGTGCCAGCAGCCAAGCTTCAGGGAACTATGGCTACACCTTC. Its protein is CASSQASGNYGYTF.

The chain carries TRBV20-1 and TRBJ2-7; D remains unclear. The V gene lost 2 bases and the J gene lost 5 bases, with 7 bases spanning the gap. The CDR3 loop spans 11 amino acids. CDR1 is DFQATT and CDR2 is SNEGSKA in the germline V gene (reference sequence). CDR3 sequence reads: CSARRADEQYF. DNA for the CDR3: TGCAGTGCTAGAAGGGCGGACGAGCAGTACTTC.

The chain carries TRBV7-2 and TRBJ1-4; TRBD1 might be the D (5 bases). The CDR3 has 14 amino acids. Germline loops: CDR1 SGHTA, CDR2 FQGNSA. The V end was cut by 5 bases, the J end by 7 bases, with 14 bases between. The CDR3, as DNA: TGTGCCAGCAGCCGGGACGCAACGTTTGAAAAACTGTTTTTT. This codes for CASSRDATFEKLFF. The whole variable domain, remainder taken from reference TRBV7-2 and TRBJ1-4, is GAGVSQSPSNKVTEKGKDVELRCDPISGHTALYWYRQSLGQGLEFLIYFQGNSAPDKSGLPSDRFSAERTGGSVSTLTIQRTQQEDSAVYLCASSRDATFEKLFFGSGTQLSVL.

The chain is built from TRBV7-9 and TRBJ1-6; D not resolved. Deletions cut 2 bases from V and 7 bases from J, with 12 bases between. The CDR3 runs to 15 residues. Germline V gene lookup returns CDR1 SEHNR and CDR2 FQNEAQ (reference sequence). CDR3 residues: CASSLHSSQNSPLHF. The CDR3 nucleotides are TGTGCCAGCAGCTTACATTCCTCCCAGAATTCACCCCTCCACTTT.

This sequence joins TRBV11-3 and TRBJ2-3, with 7 bases fitting TRBD1. V lost 1 base to trimming and J lost 1 base; unmatched junction nucleotides: 5. The CDR3 is 16 residues long. CDR1 and CDR2 (germline): SGHNT, YENEEA. In DNA form, the CDR3 reads TGTGCCAGCAGCTTAGTAGGGGGCGCCGGCACAGATACGCAGTATTTT. Protein sequence: CASSLVGGAGTDTQYF. Variable domain in full (rest from reference TRBV11-3 and TRBJ2-3): EAGVVQSPRYKIIEKKQPVAFWCNPISGHNTLYWYLQNLGQGPELLIRYENEEAVDDSQLPKDRFSAERLKGVDSTLKIQPAELGDSAVYLCASSLVGGAGTDTQYFGPGTRLTVL.

This clonotype was seen just once. The chain joins TRBV11-1 to TRBJ2-7, with 7 bases identical to TRBD1. The CDR3 contains 14 residues. The germline gives CDR1 SGHAT, CDR2 FQDESV (reference sequence). Losses at the gene ends were 3 bases for V and 0 bases for J; bases not matched to a gene: 2. CDR3 in DNA: TGTGCCAGCAGCTTCGCAGGGGGCTCCTACGAGCAGTACTTC. Translating gives CASSFAGGSYEQYF.

V and J are TRBV2 and TRBJ1-2, with a weak D call TRBD1 (5 bases). Looked up from germline, CDR1 is SNHLY and CDR2 is FYNNEI. This CDR3 contains 13 residues. V was shortened by 6 bases and J by 10 bases, with 18 bases between the two germline ends. The CDR3 DNA reads as TGTGCCAGCAGGTCGGGACTTGGGGGTGACTACACCTTC. Its translation: CASRSGLGGDYTF.

V and J are TRBV24-1 and TRBJ2-3; weak D call: TRBD1 (6 bases). From germline, CDR1 is KGHDR and CDR2 SFDVKD. This CDR3 has 13 amino acids. V lost 7 bases and J lost 6, with 13 bases in between. CDR3 sequence (DNA): TGTGCCACCAGAGGACAGACGGGTGATACGCAGTATTTT. Protein product: CATRGQTGDTQYF.

This clonotype was found once. The chain combines TRBV6-1 with TRBJ2-5, with D perhaps TRBD2 (5 bases). The CDR3 is made up of 15 amino acids. Trimming took 6 bases from V and 2 from J, leaving 16 bases between them. Germline CDR1 and CDR2: MNHNS and SASEGT. The CDR3 bases are TGTGCCAGCAGGCGACTCGGGATGGAGCAAGAGACCCAGTACTTC. Encoded protein: CASRRLGMEQETQYF.

This CDR3 reads CSAGRGNGYTF. The DNA for the CDR3 is TGCAGTGCCGGCCGAGGGAATGGCTACACCTTC. The rearrangement uses TRBV20-1 and TRBJ1-2; D is uncertain. CDR1 is DFQATT, CDR2 SNEGSKA, per germline (reference sequence). The CDR3 runs 11 residues. V lost 6 bases, J lost 6 bases, and 11 bases lay in between.

The rearrangement links TRBV4-3 to TRBJ2-3, with unresolved D. The germline CDR1 and CDR2 sequences are LGHNA and YSLEER. The CDR3 has 12 amino acids. The V and J ends lost 1 base and 6 bases respectively, with 5 bases between them. The DNA for the CDR3 is TGCGCCAGCAGCCAAGGAATCGATACGCAGTATTTT. Translating it yields CASSQGIDTQYF.

This chain uses TRBV7-2 with TRBJ2-5, with 11 positions matching TRBD2. The length of the CDR3 is 17 residues. Unmatched junction bases numbered 8, after V lost 3 bases and J lost 2 bases. Germline CDR1 and CDR2: SGHTA and FQGNSA. The CDR3 here is CASSLSTSGAGQETQYF. CDR3 bases: TGTGCCAGCAGCTTGTCGACTAGCGGGGCGGGACAAGAGACCCAGTACTTC.